One and the same sample provided the 31 T cell receptor beta chains below, sequenced in a study of shared clonotypes between healthy human individuals. Naive CD8 cells, CD45RO-negative and positively selected for CCR7, excluded terminally differentiated effector memory CD45RA+ cells. Here immunoSEQ multiplex PCR was the method, and the copy in TCRdb shows in-frame clones only, minus some. This table holds 1.5 million to 2.5 million clones, approximately 94% found once. Input material: naive CD8+ T cells sorted from blood. These receptors all come from a man younger than 30 in good health.

This clone occurred once. The V and J genes are TRBV28 and TRBJ2-3, with 11 bases matching TRBD2. Trimming cost V 6 bases and J 14 bases; bases outside gene matches: 4. Germline V gene data show CDR1 as MDHEN and CDR2 as SYDVKM. The CDR3 totals 11 residues. The CDR3 loop is CASRSSGGWYF. For the CDR3, the DNA is TGTGCCAGCAGGTCTAGCGGGGGGTGGTATTTT. Full variable domain (missing parts from reference TRBV28 and TRBJ2-3): DVKVTQSSRYLVKRTGEKVFLECVQDMDHENMFWYRQDPGLGLRLIYFSYDVKMKEKGDIPEGYSVSREKKERFSLILESASTNQTSMYLCASRSSGGWYFGPGTRLTVL.

This sequence joins TRBV6-5 and TRBJ2-7; 7 bases fit TRBD2. This CDR3 contains 16 residues. The V and J ends lost 2 bases and 2 bases, in that order; junction bases with no gene match: 9. Germline CDR1 reads MNHEY; CDR2 reads SVGAGI. The CDR3 sequence: CASSYQSGTITYEQYF. The CDR3 DNA reads as TGTGCCAGCAGTTACCAGTCCGGGACTATTACCTACGAGCAGTACTTC.

This chain joins TRBV10-2 and TRBJ2-7; D unresolved. The CDR3 extends over 14 amino acids. Trimming cost V 7 bases and J 1 base, with 14 bases left between them. Germline V gene lookup returns CDR1 WSHSY and CDR2 SAAADI. CDR3 loop: CASTASAESYEQYF. The DNA for the CDR3 is TGCGCCAGCACCGCCAGCGCGGAATCCTACGAGCAGTACTTC.

The CDR3, as DNA: TGTGCCACCAGCAGAACAGGATATCAGCCCCAGCATTTT. This sequence encodes CATSRTGYQPQHF. This rearrangement joins TRBV15 to TRBJ1-5; tentative D call: TRBD1 (5 bases). The CDR3 has 13 residues. CDR1 and CDR2 from the germline V gene are LNHNV and YYDKDF (reference sequence). Trimming cost V 2 bases and J 5 bases, with 7 bases left between them.

V gene TRBV29-1 combines with J gene TRBJ2-3; tentatively, D is TRBD1 or TRBD2 (6 bases each). The CDR3 has 14 residues. V lost 2 bases and J lost 0, with 9 bases in between. Germline lookup yields CDR1 SQVTM and CDR2 ANQGSEA. The chain's CDR3 is CSVERRGSTDTQYF. In DNA, the CDR3 is TGCAGCGTTGAAAGGAGGGGGAGCACAGATACGCAGTATTTT.

The gene calls are TRBV30 and TRBJ1-6; D not resolved. CDR1 is GTSNPN and CDR2 is SVGIG in the germline V gene (reference sequence). V lost 0 bases to trimming and J lost 3 bases, with 9 bases between them. The CDR3 has 15 residues. The CDR3 region has the DNA TGTGCCTGGAGTGTAGTCGGCAACTATAATTCACCCCTCCACTTT. Amino acids: CAWSVVGNYNSPLHF.

To note about this clone: Other DNA sequences within the sample encode an identical CDR3. The chain recombines TRBV7-9 with TRBJ2-7, with unresolved D. This CDR3 spans 14 amino acids. Germline CDR1 reads SEHNR; CDR2 reads FQNEAQ (reference sequence). V lost 0 bases to trimming and J lost 0 bases, with 6 bases between them. The CDR3 here is CASSLAGSSYEQYF. The CDR3 DNA sequence: TGTGCCAGCAGCTTAGCGGGCAGCTCCTACGAGCAGTACTTC.

Comment on this clone: The identical CDR3 is also encoded by other nucleotide sequences in the sample. This rearrangement joins TRBV5-4 to TRBJ1-1, with no clear D. CDR3 length: 12 residues. CDR1 and CDR2 (germline): SGHNT, YYREEE (reference sequence). The germline V and J ends were trimmed by 0 bases and 6 bases, with 6 bases remaining between them. The CDR3 coding sequence is TGTGCCAGCAGCTTGGGCCCGGCTGAAGCTTTCTTT. Translation: CASSLGPAEAFF. The full variable domain, in which reference TRBV5-4 and TRBJ1-1 provide the parts outside the CDR3, is ETGVTQSPTHLIKTRGQQVTLRCSSQSGHNTVSWYQQALGQGPQFIFQYYREEENGRGNFPPRFSGLQFPNYSSELNVNALELDDSALYLCASSLGPAEAFFGQGTRLTVV.

V is TRBV6-1 and J is TRBJ1-1; D gene ambiguous. CDR1 and CDR2 from the germline V gene are MNHNS and SASEGT. The CDR3 is made up of 15 amino acids. V lost 1 base to trimming and J lost 1 base, with 10 bases between them. The CDR3 here is CASSEVGLRNTEAFF. CDR3 DNA sequence: TGTGCCAGCAGTGAAGTAGGGTTGAGGAACACTGAAGCTTTCTTT.

With regard to this clone: An end of the junction differs from the germline gene, which may be a read error. The chain carries TRBV28 and TRBJ2-7; the match to TRBD1 covers 10 bases. The CDR3 loop spans 12 amino acids. From germline, CDR1 is MDHEN and CDR2 SYDVKM. The CDR3, as DNA: TGTGCCAGCAGTCCAATAGGGACAGGGGTTCCCTTC. Translation: CASSPIGTGVPF.

The chain links TRBV10-1 to TRBJ2-1; D is possibly TRBD2 (6 bases). The CDR3 has 17 amino acids. The germline V and J ends were trimmed by 3 bases and 0 bases, with 15 bases remaining between them. From germline, CDR1 is WNHNN and CDR2 SYGVQD (reference sequence). Written as DNA, the CDR3 is TGCGCCAGCAGTGATTCGGCTAGCGCTAGCTCCTACAATGAGCAGTTCTTC. Its protein is CASSDSASASSYNEQFF.

V gene TRBV25-1 combines with J gene TRBJ2-7, with 7 nucleotides matching TRBD1. J gave up 2 bases and V 4 bases, and 11 bases lay outside the gene matches. Germline V lookup: CDR1 MGHDK, CDR2 SYGVNS. The CDR3 is 16 residues long. The CDR3 protein is CASSAWDSETTYEQYF. Written as DNA, the CDR3 is TGTGCCAGCAGTGCCTGGGACAGCGAAACTACCTACGAGCAGTACTTC.

The gene calls are TRBV7-8 and TRBJ1-1, with 10 positions matching TRBD1. This CDR3 region has 13 residues. V shed 5 bases, J shed 7 bases, and the junction held 4 bases outside the gene matches. Germline V gene lookup returns CDR1 SGHVS and CDR2 FQNEAQ. The DNA for the CDR3 is TGTGCCAGCAGCGCGGACAGGGGGATTGAAGCTTTCTTT. Translation gives CASSADRGIEAFF.

The rearrangement links TRBV4-3 to TRBJ2-7; D might be TRBD2 (6 bases). The germline V and J ends were trimmed by 0 bases and 0 bases, with 9 bases remaining between them. The CDR3 loop spans 15 amino acids. Germline CDR1 LGHNA, CDR2 YSLEER. CDR3 DNA: TGCGCCAGCAGCCAAGATGGGGGGACCTCCTACGAGCAGTACTTC. Amino acids: CASSQDGGTSYEQYF.

This clone was seen a single time. The rearrangement links TRBV29-1 to TRBJ2-7; unclear D gene. Trimming took off 0 bases at V and 5 bases at J, with 8 bases between the two ends. Germline values: CDR1 SQVTM, CDR2 ANQGSEA. The CDR3 totals 12 residues. In nucleotides, the CDR3 is TGCAGCGTTGAAGACCCTTTCCACGAGCAGTACTTC. Its translation: CSVEDPFHEQYF.

The chain employs TRBV11-2 and TRBJ2-7; 8 bases fit TRBD2. The trim removed 5 bases at V and 3 bases at J, leaving 9 bases unmatched. Germline V gene data show CDR1 as SGHAT and CDR2 as FQNNGV. The CDR3 sequence is 15 residues long. CDR3 loop: CASSRTRSGIYEQYF. CDR3 nucleotides: TGTGCCAGCAGCCGTACGCGTAGCGGGATCTACGAGCAGTACTTC. Variable domain in full (rest from reference TRBV11-2 and TRBJ2-7): EAGVAQSPRYKIIEKRQSVAFWCNPISGHATLYWYQQILGQGPKLLIQFQNNGVVDDSQLPKDRFSAERLKGVDSTLKIQPAKLEDSAVYLCASSRTRSGIYEQYFGPGTRLTVT.

J is TRBJ1-5 and V is TRBV19, with D unclear. The CDR3 has 13 residues. V was pared by 3 bases and J by 6 bases, with 9 bases between. The germline V gene encodes CDR1 LNHDA and CDR2 SQIVND (reference sequence). CDR3 amino acids: CASSIAGGQPQHF. The CDR3 DNA is TGTGCCAGTAGTATCGCGGGAGGTCAGCCCCAGCATTTT.

V usage is TRBV10-1 and J usage is TRBJ2-1; D gene uncertain. V lost 0 bases to trimming and J lost 5 bases, with 5 bases between them. The CDR3 extends over 13 amino acids. Germline CDR1 reads WNHNN; CDR2 reads SYGVQD (reference sequence). In DNA, the CDR3 is TGCGCCAGCAGTGAGTCGATCGACAATGAGCAGTTCTTC. Translating it yields CASSESIDNEQFF.

The rearrangement links TRBV29-1 to TRBJ2-2, with 8 positions matching TRBD1. After removal of 2 bases from V and 1 base from J, the junction contained 6 bases not matched to a gene. Germline values: CDR1 SQVTM, CDR2 ANQGSEA. The CDR3 covers 16 residues. CDR3 bases: TGCAGCGTTGAACTTACAGGGGGTGGGAACACCGGGGAGCTGTTTTTT. It yields the protein CSVELTGGGNTGELFF.

This clone turned up a few times. The identical CDR3 is also encoded by other nucleotide sequences in the sample. DNA of the CDR3: TGTGCCAGCAGCTTAGGATACACTGAAGCTTTCTTT. It is translated as CASSLGYTEAFF. The J gene is TRBJ1-1, the V gene TRBV7-9; D is unclear. The germline V gene encodes CDR1 SEHNR and CDR2 FQNEAQ (reference sequence). V lost 1 base to trimming and J lost 3 bases, with 3 bases between them. The CDR3 spans 12 residues.

This sequence joins TRBV5-8 and TRBJ2-2; the D call may be TRBD1 or TRBD2 (7 bases each). This CDR3 has 15 residues. V was pared by 9 bases and J by 6 bases, with 21 bases between. Per germline, CDR1 SGHTS and CDR2 YDEGEE. The CDR3 coding sequence is TGTGCCACAGCAGACAGGGAGGGATTGCCCGGGGAGCTGTTTTTT. This codes for CATADREGLPGELFF.

The CDR3 DNA sequence: TGTGCCAGCAGCTTACCCTTGGGGGTTAATGAAAAACTGTTTTTT. Amino acids: CASSLPLGVNEKLFF. The chain couples TRBV7-9 to TRBJ1-4; tentatively, D is TRBD1 (5 bases). The ends were cut back, 2 bases at V and 4 bases at J, with 11 bases in the middle. Germline-derived CDR1 and CDR2 are SEHNR and FQNEAQ (reference sequence). CDR3 length: 15 amino acids. Supplemented by reference TRBV7-9 and TRBJ1-4, the full variable domain reads DTGVSQNPRHKITKRGQNVTFRCDPISEHNRLYWYRQTLGQGPEFLTYFQNEAQLEKSRLLSDRFSAERPKGSFSTLEIQRTEQGDSAMYLCASSLPLGVNEKLFFGSGTQLSVL.

This chain joins TRBV7-9 and TRBJ2-1; 8 nucleotides line up with TRBD2. Per the germline V gene, CDR1 is SEHNR and CDR2 is FQNEAQ (reference sequence). J lost 6 bases, V lost 1 base, and 8 bases had no gene match. The CDR3 is 16 amino acids. The CDR3 DNA sequence: TGTGCCAGCAGCTTAGTTGCGGGAGGCTCCCCCAATGAGCAGTTCTTC. Translation: CASSLVAGGSPNEQFF.

The CDR3 DNA reads as TGTGCCAGCAGCTTGGAGCCCGCAGAGGAAGGGAGCACAGATACGCAGTATTTT. It codes for CASSLEPAEEGSTDTQYF. The chain uses TRBV5-6 and TRBJ2-3; D is undetermined. Germline V lookup: CDR1 SGHDT, CDR2 YYEEEE. The CDR3 covers 18 residues. Trimming took 0 bases from V and 0 from J, leaving 17 bases between them.

The rearrangement joins TRBV4-1 to TRBJ2-7, with 10 bases aligning to TRBD1. The CDR3 has 15 residues. With V trimmed by 3 bases and J by 0 bases, 2 bases remained unmatched. The V gene's germline CDR1 is MGHRA and CDR2 YSYEKL. Here the CDR3 reads CASSHRDRGSYEQYF. In nucleotides, the CDR3 is TGCGCCAGCAGCCACCGGGACAGGGGCTCCTACGAGCAGTACTTC.

This chain joins TRBV30 and TRBJ2-3, with 8 bases identical to TRBD2. Per germline, CDR1 GTSNPN and CDR2 SVGIG (reference sequence). Trimming at V came to 3 bases and at J to 4 bases, leaving 18 bases not matched to a gene. This CDR3 contains 18 residues. The DNA for the CDR3 is TGTGCCTGGAGCTATTTGGGTACTAGCGGCCCTAGGCCAGATACGCAGTATTTT. Its translation: CAWSYLGTSGPRPDTQYF.

CDR3 loop: CASSDRAGVYSGELFF. DNA for the CDR3: TGTGCCAGCAGTGACCGAGCGGGAGTTTATTCCGGGGAGCTGTTTTTT. This rearrangement joins TRBV2 to TRBJ2-2, with TRBD2 matching over 8 bases. Looked up from germline, CDR1 is SNHLY and CDR2 is FYNNEI. The CDR3 spans 16 residues. Unmatched junction bases numbered 9, after V lost 3 bases and J lost 6 bases.

The genes are TRBV7-8 and TRBJ1-1, with D perhaps TRBD1 (6 bases). There are 19 residues in the CDR3. Trimming removed 1 base at V and 3 bases at J, with 24 bases between. The germline V gene encodes CDR1 SGHVS and CDR2 FQNEAQ. The DNA of the CDR3 is TGTGCCAGCAGCTTAGTGGCAGGGGCGGAGGACCCTATGGACACTGAAGCTTTCTTT. Encoded protein: CASSLVAGAEDPMDTEAFF.

This clone was found a few times. Other DNA sequences in the sample encode the same CDR3. The chain employs TRBV5-1 and TRBJ1-1; no clear D gene. CDR3 length equals 13 residues. Germline-derived CDR1 and CDR2 are SGHRS and YFSETQ. Trimming shortened V by 0 bases and J by 0 bases, and 3 bases separated the two germline ends. Here the CDR3 reads CASSLGLNTEAFF. In DNA, the CDR3 is TGCGCCAGCAGCTTGGGATTGAACACTGAAGCTTTCTTT.

This clone was seen once. The V gene is TRBV6-6, the J gene TRBJ2-7; tentative D call: TRBD1 (5 bases). Trimming pared 1 base from V and 0 bases from J, leaving 13 bases between. Germline loops: CDR1 MNHNY, CDR2 SVGAGI (reference sequence). There are 16 residues in the CDR3. The CDR3 here is CASSYLGRGSSYEQYF. DNA of the CDR3: TGTGCCAGCAGTTACTTGGGTAGGGGCTCCTCCTACGAGCAGTACTTC.

The chain carries TRBV27 and TRBJ2-7; no definite D call. The germline CDR1 and CDR2 sequences are MNHEY and SMNVEV (reference sequence). The CDR3 runs to 13 residues. V was shortened by 10 bases and J by 1 base, with 14 bases between the two germline ends. The CDR3 here is CATLGGGSYEQYF. The CDR3 region has the DNA TGTGCCACCCTAGGTGGTGGGTCCTACGAGCAGTACTTC.